The present T cell receptor (beta chain) was sequenced within a study of blood T cell repertoires in COVID-19. Across the whole study: Specimens from acute and convalescent COVID-19 originated in the United States, Italy and Spain.

From germline, CDR1 is LGHDT and CDR2 YNNKEL (reference sequence). The J segment lost 3 bases and the V segment lost 5 bases, leaving 9 bases of the junction unmatched. The CDR3 has 16 residues. Per the original methods: The assay estimated nucleated cells by amplifying reference gene primers. The method was immunoSEQ multiplex PCR; TCRdb's version includes in-frame clones alone and lacks a portion of them. For V, J and clone size, that table is used; D and trimming come from the DNA. The sample includes about 300,000 clones, around 92% seen only once; the top ten take approximately 1.8%. Seattle participants joined during active infection and were tracked over time.

The sample taken for sequencing was peripheral blood. The chain couples TRBV3-1 (or the pseudogene TRBV3-2) to TRBJ2-3, with 9 bases that match TRBD2. The TCR comes from a woman younger than 45 with COVID-19, enrolled during active disease. In nucleotides, the CDR3 is TGTGCCAGCAGCAAATTTGAGCGGGGGGTAACAGATACGCAGTATTTT. The encoded protein is CASSKFERGVTDTQYF.